This T cell receptor (beta chain) was documented in a study of CD4 T cells in relation to SARS-CoV-2 and coronaviruses. In the study overall: Convalescent patients were 8 or 9 males and a few females; two were Hispanic.

Findings and caveats of the study: Roughly 69% of donors had memory CD4+ clonotypes crossrecognizing SARS-CoV-2 and common cold coronavirus spike.

This clone was detected a few times. Its matching antigen is unknown. Naive and memory CD4+ T cells were cultured with CEF, then survey-sequenced. Profiled with immunoSEQ multiplex PCR; TCRdb holds only in-frame clones, not every one. The table lists some 45,000 clones, almost 85% of them singletons. The TCR comes from an adult with COVID-19. What was sequenced was naive CD4+ T cells from PBMCs, cultured in vitro. Subset noted: naive CD4+ T cells isolated by negative enrichment.

CDR3 nucleotides: TGTGCCAGCACCCTGGGAGGCCCGAACACCGGGGAGCTGTTTTTT. Its translation: CASTLGGPNTGELFF. J is TRBJ2-2 and V is TRBV27, with D possibly TRBD2 on 6 matching bases. CDR3 length: 15 amino acids. The germline V and J ends were trimmed by 7 bases and 0 bases, with 12 bases remaining between them. Germline CDR1 MNHEY, CDR2 SMNVEV (reference sequence).